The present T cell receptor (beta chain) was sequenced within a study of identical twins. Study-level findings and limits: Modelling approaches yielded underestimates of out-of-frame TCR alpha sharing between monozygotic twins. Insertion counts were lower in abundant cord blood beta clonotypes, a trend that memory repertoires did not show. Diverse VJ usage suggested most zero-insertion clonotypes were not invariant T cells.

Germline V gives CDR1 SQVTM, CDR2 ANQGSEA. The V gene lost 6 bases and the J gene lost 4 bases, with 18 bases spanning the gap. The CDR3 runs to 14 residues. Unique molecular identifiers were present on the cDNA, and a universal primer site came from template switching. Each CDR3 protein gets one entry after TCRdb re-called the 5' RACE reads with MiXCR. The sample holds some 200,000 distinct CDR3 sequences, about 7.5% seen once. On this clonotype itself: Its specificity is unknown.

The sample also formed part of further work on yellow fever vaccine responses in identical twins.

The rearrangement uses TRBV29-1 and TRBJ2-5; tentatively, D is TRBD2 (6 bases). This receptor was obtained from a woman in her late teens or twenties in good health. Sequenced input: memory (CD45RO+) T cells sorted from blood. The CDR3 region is CSVLPGGRGETQYF. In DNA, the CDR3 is TGCAGCGTATTACCCGGGGGTAGAGGAGAGACCCAGTACTTC.